This T cell receptor (beta chain) was captured in a study of breast tumors, draining lymph nodes, adjacent tissues. The lymph nodes were axillary draining lymph nodes from breast cancer patients. Overall study results and limits: Findings are consistent with lymph node origin and intratumoral expansion of most tumor T cells. That most tumor T cells come from lymph nodes remained unproven. Luminal-like breast cancer showed significantly greater tumor-nontumor repertoire similarity than basal-like breast cancer did. Tumor TCR diversity was below lymph nodes but above nontumor tissue.

TCRdb reprocessed the multiplex PCR reads with MiXCR, giving one entry per CDR3 protein. This table has over 200,000 distinct CDR3 sequences, about 34% appearing once. This clonotype was counted only a few times. Its antigen is as yet unknown. The V gene lost 4 bases and the J gene lost 2 bases, with 21 bases spanning the gap. This CDR3 comprises 17 residues. Germline values: CDR1 MNHNS, CDR2 SASEGT. The receptor was derived from a female donor with breast cancer. Some clones in this sample may be carry-over from other donors' samples. Sequencing was performed on axillary lymph node tissue. This chain joins TRBV6-1 and TRBJ2-7, with a possible D match to TRBD1 (6 bases). CDR3 protein: CASSANQPGQGTYEQYF. For the CDR3, the DNA is TGTGCCAGCAGTGCAAACCAACCGGGACAAGGGACCTACGAGCAGTACTTC.